This T cell receptor (beta chain) was recovered during a study of blood T cell repertoires in COVID-19. The protocol was immunoSEQ multiplex PCR, while the TCRdb copy is restricted to in-frame clones and leaves out a portion. The repertoire has a few hundred thousand clones, approximately 77% of them found once; the top ten carry less than 4%. Trimming shortened V by 5 bases and J by 2 bases, and 13 bases separated the two germline ends. CDR3 length equals 15 residues. CDR1 LNHDA and CDR2 SQIVND come from the germline V gene (reference sequence). This sequence was found in a woman aged 18-29 years with acute or convalescent COVID-19. Material: peripheral blood. This chain uses TRBV19 with TRBJ1-3, with D tentatively TRBD1 (6 bases). CDR3 coding DNA: TGTGCCAGTAGTCCTTCTAACAGGGCTGGAAACACCATATATTTT. It yields the protein CASSPSNRAGNTIYF.